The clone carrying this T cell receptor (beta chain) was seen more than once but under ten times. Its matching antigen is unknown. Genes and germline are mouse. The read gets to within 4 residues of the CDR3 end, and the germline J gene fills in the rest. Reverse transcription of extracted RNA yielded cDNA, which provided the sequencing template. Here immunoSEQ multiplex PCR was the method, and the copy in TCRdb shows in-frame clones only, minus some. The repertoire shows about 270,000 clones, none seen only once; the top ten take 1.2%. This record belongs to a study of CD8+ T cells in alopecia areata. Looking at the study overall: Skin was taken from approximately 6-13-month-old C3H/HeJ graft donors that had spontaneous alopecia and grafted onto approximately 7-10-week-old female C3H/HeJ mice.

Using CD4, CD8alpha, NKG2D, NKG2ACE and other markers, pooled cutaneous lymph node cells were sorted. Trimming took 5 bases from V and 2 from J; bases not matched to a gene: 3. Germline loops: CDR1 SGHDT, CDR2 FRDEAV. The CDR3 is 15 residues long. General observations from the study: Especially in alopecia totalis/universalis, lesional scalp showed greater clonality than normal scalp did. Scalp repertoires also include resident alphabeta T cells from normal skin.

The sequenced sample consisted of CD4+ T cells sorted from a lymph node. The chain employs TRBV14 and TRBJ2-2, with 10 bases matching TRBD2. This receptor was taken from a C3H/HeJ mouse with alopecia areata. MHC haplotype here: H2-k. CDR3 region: CASRPGGANTGQLYF. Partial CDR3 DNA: TGTGCCAGCAGGCCTGGGGGGGCGAACACCGGG.